Shown below are 3 T cell receptor beta chains from a single sample sequenced in a study of blood T cell repertoires in COVID-19. TCRdb's copy holds only in-frame clones and misses some; the assay was immunoSEQ multiplex PCR. The sample includes approximately 190,000 clones, around 84% of them seen just once. The sequenced material came from peripheral blood. These receptors were obtained from a human donor in a cohort sampled during active COVID-19.

DNA for the CDR3: TGTGCCAGCAGCCCGCGACAGAGCTCCTACGAGCAGTACTTC. It specifies CASSPRQSSYEQYF. The gene calls are TRBV3-1 (or the pseudogene TRBV3-2) and TRBJ2-7, with TRBD1 as a possible D gene (5 bases). Germline CDR1 and CDR2: LGHDT and YNNKEL (reference sequence). The CDR3 has 14 amino acids. The V and J ends lost 4 bases and 0 bases respectively, with 10 bases between them.

The chain links TRBV5-1 to TRBJ2-3, with 7 positions matching TRBD2. Trimming at V came to 4 bases and at J to 2 bases, leaving 7 bases not matched to a gene. Germline V gene data show CDR1 as SGHRS and CDR2 as YFSETQ. The CDR3 runs to 15 residues. The CDR3 here is CASSQASGNTDTQYF. For the CDR3, the DNA is TGCGCCAGCAGCCAAGCTAGCGGTAACACAGATACGCAGTATTTT.

The chain joins TRBV5-1 to TRBJ2-1; 10 bases map to TRBD2. Per germline, CDR1 SGHRS and CDR2 YFSETQ. With 2 bases clipped from V and 0 bases from J, the junction kept 2 bases outside the gene matches. The CDR3 covers 16 residues. DNA of the CDR3: TGCGCCAGCAGCTTTAGCGGGGGGCTCTCCTACAATGAGCAGTTCTTC. Encoded protein: CASSFSGGLSYNEQFF.